This T cell receptor beta chain was retrieved from a study of blood T cell repertoires in COVID-19. At the level of the study: COVID-19 samples, acute and convalescent, were from the United States, Italy and Spain. Nucleic acid was either cDNA or gDNA, and it came from T cells, B-cell-depleted T cells, or PBMCs.

Looked up from germline, CDR1 is MNHEY and CDR2 is SVGAGI. V was trimmed by 2 bases and J by 9 bases, leaving 8 bases between them. CDR3 length equals 12 residues. Authors' data handling: Reference gene primer amplification gave estimated nucleated cell counts. Sequencing was performed with immunoSEQ multiplex PCR; in TCRdb, only in-frame clones are kept and a portion is missing. The DNA was the basis for D and trimming; V, J and clone size are from that table. Altogether some 85,000 clones are present, about 80% being singletons, with the ten largest covering about a fifth. Sequencing input: peripheral blood. This receptor was taken from a woman aged 80 or over with acute or convalescent COVID-19. The rearrangement links TRBV6-5 to TRBJ1-5, with no clear D. In nucleotides, the CDR3 is TGTGCCAGCAGTTACCCTAGAGGGCCCCAGCATTTT. This gives the protein CASSYPRGPQHF.